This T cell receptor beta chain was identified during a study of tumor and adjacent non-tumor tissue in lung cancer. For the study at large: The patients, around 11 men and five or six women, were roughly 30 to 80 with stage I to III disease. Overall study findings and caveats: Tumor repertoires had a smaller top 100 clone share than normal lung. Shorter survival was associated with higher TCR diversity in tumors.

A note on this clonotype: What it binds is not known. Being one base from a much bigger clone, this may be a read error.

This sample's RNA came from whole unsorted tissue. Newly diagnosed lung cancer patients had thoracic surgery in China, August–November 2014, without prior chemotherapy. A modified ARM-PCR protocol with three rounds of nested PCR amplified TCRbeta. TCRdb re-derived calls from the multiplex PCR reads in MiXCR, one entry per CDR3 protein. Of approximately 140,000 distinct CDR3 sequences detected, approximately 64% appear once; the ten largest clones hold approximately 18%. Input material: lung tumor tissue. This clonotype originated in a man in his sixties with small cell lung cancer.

The CDR3 DNA reads TGTGCCAGCAGTGGGGGGAATCGGAGGGACTTC. The encoded protein is CASSGGNRRDF. The chain has TRBV25-1 and TRBJ2-1; weak D call: TRBD2 (6 bases). CDR3 length equals 11 residues. CDR1 is MGHDK, CDR2 SYGVNS, per germline.